The clone carrying this TCR beta chain occurred many times. Its antigen is unknown. The V gene's germline CDR1 is KGHSH and CDR2 LQKENI. With 3 bases removed from V and 2 bases from J, the gap between germline ends came to 17 bases. This CDR3 is 17 amino acids long. The data derive from a study of early T cells in non-severe SARS-CoV-2 infection. Study details: With bulk RNA from unsorted whole blood as input, sequencing yielded unpaired chains.

Each single cDNA molecule received a unique molecular identifier. TCRdb itself ran the 5' RACE reads through MiXCR, one entry per CDR3 protein. The data show tens of thousands of distinct CDR3 sequences, with 3.5% to 5% seen just once and about 5.5% held by the top ten. Study results and caveats: Missing private and CD4 specificities, VDJdb matching favored anti-spike CD8 responses.

Sequencing input: whole blood. This receptor was identified in an adult who was a healthcare worker with PCR-confirmed SARS-CoV-2 infection or an uninfected control (not recorded which). The rearrangement joins TRBV18 to TRBJ1-5; weak D call: TRBD1 (5 bases). The CDR3 DNA is TGTGCCAGCTCACCGACCGACCTAGGGGCTGGCAATCAGCCCCAGCATTTT. Translation gives CASSPTDLGAGNQPQHF.